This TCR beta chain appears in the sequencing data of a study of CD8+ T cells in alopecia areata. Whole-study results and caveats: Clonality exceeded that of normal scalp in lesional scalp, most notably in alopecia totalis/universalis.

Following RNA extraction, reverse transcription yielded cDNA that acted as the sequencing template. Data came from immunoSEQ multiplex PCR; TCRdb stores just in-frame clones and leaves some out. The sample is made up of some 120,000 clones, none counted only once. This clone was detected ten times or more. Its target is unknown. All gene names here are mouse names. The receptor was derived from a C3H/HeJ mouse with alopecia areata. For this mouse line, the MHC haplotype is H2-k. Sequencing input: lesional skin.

Incomplete CDR3 DNA: TGTGCCAGCAGTGAAGGGCCTGGGGACAGGGGTGAC. Residues: CASSEGPGDRGD. The whole CDR3 reads CASSEGPGDRGDTQYF. The chain carries TRBV13-3 and TRBJ2-5; 10 bases are shared with TRBD1. With the read ending 4 residues before the CDR3 end, the germline J gene is used to fill in that end. This CDR3 is 16 amino acids long. Germline CDR1 is NNHDY and CDR2 is SYVADS.